The rows below give T cell receptor beta chains drawn from one sample of a study of blood T cell repertoires in COVID-19. Here immunoSEQ multiplex PCR was the method, and the copy in TCRdb shows in-frame clones only, minus some. The repertoire consists of about 210,000 clones, with around 81% occurring once and the leading ten covering about 8.9%. The sequencing sample was made of PBMCs or T cells enriched from blood (not recorded which). The receptors stem from a woman between 45 and 65 years old with acute COVID-19. Both conserved end residues are part of each CDR3. A D gene is named only where the DNA matches it firmly. The size of a clone is reported for some rows only, either as once, few or many, or as a class for expanded clones.

CDR3 protein	CDR3 DNA	clone size	J gene	D gene	V gene
CASSSSGGSYNEQFF	TGCGCCAGCAGTTCCAGCGGCGGCTCCTACAATGAGCAGTTCTTC	-	TRBJ2-1	-	TRBV5-1
CAISDTDRGRQPQHF	TGTGCCATCAGTGACACCGACAGGGGGCGTCAGCCCCAGCATTTT	-	TRBJ1-5	TRBD1	TRBV10-3
CASSIFGQGDSPLHF	TGTGCCAGTAGTATCTTTGGACAGGGAGATTCACCCCTCCACTTT	-	TRBJ1-6	TRBD1	TRBV19
CASSQAGGLNTEAFF	TGTGCCAGCAGCCAAGCGGGGGGGCTGAACACTGAAGCTTTCTTT	-	TRBJ1-1	-	TRBV3-1/TRBV3-2
CASSDRHGVAYNEQFF	TGTGCCAGCAGTGACCGCCACGGGGTCGCCTACAATGAGCAGTTCTTC	once	TRBJ2-1	-	TRBV2
CASSFEGTEAFF	TGTGCCAGCAGCTTTGAGGGCACTGAAGCTTTCTTT	-	TRBJ1-1	-	TRBV7-8
CASNPTSAVLVTQYF	TGTGCCAGCAACCCGACTAGCGCGGTTTTGGTGACCCAGTACTTC	-	TRBJ2-5	TRBD2	TRBV28
CASFNRGSPNQPQHF	TGTGCCAGCTTTAACAGGGGGTCACCAAATCAGCCCCAGCATTTT	-	TRBJ1-5	TRBD1	TRBV28
CAIRTTVTGTEAFF	TGTGCCATCAGGACAACGGTGACGGGAACTGAAGCTTTCTTT	-	TRBJ1-1	-	TRBV10-3
CASSIVGGTSNQPQHF	TGTGCCAGTAGTATAGTAGGAGGGACTAGCAATCAGCCCCAGCATTTT	-	TRBJ1-5	-	TRBV19
CASSQEATGGQQYF	TGCGCCAGCAGCCAAGAGGCGACAGGGGGCCAGCAGTACTTC	-	TRBJ2-7	TRBD1	TRBV4-3
CASRRTNSGANVLTF	TGTGCCAGCAGACGGACAAACTCTGGGGCCAACGTCCTGACTTTC	few	TRBJ2-6	-	TRBV7-9
CASSRFRQSYNEQFF	TGTGCCAGCAGCCGATTCCGACAGAGCTACAATGAGCAGTTCTTC	-	TRBJ2-1	-	TRBV6-2/TRBV6-3
CASSSDGLRETQYF	TGTGCCAGCAGCTCGGATGGCCTGAGGGAGACCCAGTACTTC	few	TRBJ2-5	-	TRBV5-4
CASSKGQGYEQYF	TGTGCCAGCAGCAAGGGACAGGGCTACGAGCAGTACTTC	few	TRBJ2-7	TRBD1	TRBV4-2
CASSRRRKNTGELFF	TGTGCCAGCAGTCGTAGGCGGAAGAACACCGGGGAGCTGTTTTTT	-	TRBJ2-2	-	TRBV6-5
CASSVGLAYNEQFF	TGTGCCAGCAGCGTGGGACTAGCGTACAATGAGCAGTTCTTC	-	TRBJ2-1	TRBD2	TRBV9
CASSGSGTGLAGPYNEQFF	TGTGCCAGCAGCGGATCCGGGACAGGACTAGCGGGACCCTACAATGAGCAGTTCTTC	-	TRBJ2-1	TRBD2	TRBV9
CASSLLSGEETQYF	TGTGCCAGCAGTTTATTATCCGGGGAGGAGACCCAGTACTTC	-	TRBJ2-5	-	TRBV27
CASRSEDSSPWIVGEVGELFF	TGTGCCAGTAGGAGCGAGGACAGTTCCCCTTGGATCGTGGGAGAGGTCGGGGAGCTGTTTTTT	few	TRBJ2-2	-	TRBV19
CASSINRSNSPLHF	TGTGCCAGTAGTATAAATAGATCCAATTCACCCCTCCACTTT	-	TRBJ1-6	-	TRBV19
CASSLIEGASEQYF	TGCGCCAGCAGCTTGATAGAGGGGGCATCCGAGCAGTACTTC	-	TRBJ2-7	TRBD1	TRBV5-1
CSVVSSGRYEQYF	TGCAGCGTTGTCTCTAGCGGGAGGTACGAGCAGTACTTC	-	TRBJ2-7	TRBD2	TRBV29-1
CASSIGGLWVNEQFF	TGTGCCAGTAGTATCGGGGGGTTATGGGTCAATGAGCAGTTCTTC	-	TRBJ2-1	TRBD2	TRBV19
CASSRAGLYNEQFF	TGTGCCAGCAGCCGCGCTGGGCTCTACAATGAGCAGTTCTTC	-	TRBJ2-1	-	TRBV14
CASSTYRRGITSEAFF	TGTGCCAGTAGTACCTATAGGAGAGGGATAACTTCTGAAGCTTTCTTT	-	TRBJ1-1	-	TRBV19
CASSLQGVPHTEAFF	TGTGCCAGCAGTTTACAGGGGGTCCCACACACTGAAGCTTTCTTT	-	TRBJ1-1	TRBD1	TRBV27
CASSSDGLAGNTGELFF	TGTGCCAGCAGTTCCGATGGACTAGCGGGGAACACCGGGGAGCTGTTTTTT	-	TRBJ2-2	TRBD2	TRBV6-2/TRBV6-3
CASTPSLGSGAGTYEQYF	TGCGCCAGCACCCCGTCGTTGGGGAGCGGGGCAGGTACCTACGAGCAGTACTTC	-	TRBJ2-7	TRBD2	TRBV5-1
CASSPVGSTEAFF	TGTGCCAGCAGTCCCGTAGGGAGCACTGAAGCTTTCTTT	-	TRBJ1-1	-	TRBV7-3
CARSHPSGRASYNEQFF	TGTGCCAGAAGCCACCCCTCCGGGAGGGCCTCCTACAATGAGCAGTTCTTC	-	TRBJ2-1	TRBD2	TRBV5-3
CASSPSGIGTGELFF	TGTGCCAGCAGCCCTAGCGGGATTGGCACCGGGGAGCTGTTTTTT	-	TRBJ2-2	TRBD2	TRBV7-9
CAISTEQGAGNTIYF	TGTGCCATCAGCACAGAACAGGGAGCTGGAAACACCATATATTTT	-	TRBJ1-3	-	TRBV10-3
CSVGAGLPEAFF	TGCAGCGTTGGGGCAGGTCTGCCTGAAGCTTTCTTT	once	TRBJ1-1	-	TRBV29-1
CASSQGQGTYGYTF	TGCGCCAGCAGCCAGGGTCAGGGGACCTATGGCTACACCTTC	many	TRBJ1-2	-	TRBV4-1
CASSGQDDYEQYF	TGTGCCAGCAGTGGACAGGATGACTACGAGCAGTACTTC	-	TRBJ2-7	TRBD1	TRBV12-3/TRBV12-4
CASKNQGALDTQYF	TGCGCCAGCAAGAACCAGGGGGCCTTAGATACGCAGTATTTT	-	TRBJ2-3	TRBD1	TRBV5-1
CASSSLPGTNEKLFF	TGTGCCAGCAGCTCCCTCCCAGGGACTAATGAAAAACTGTTTTTT	-	TRBJ1-4	-	TRBV11-3
CATSRAGDGSYEQYF	TGTGCCACCAGCAGAGCGGGGGACGGGAGCTACGAGCAGTACTTC	-	TRBJ2-7	-	TRBV15
CASRVYGEKLFF	TGTGCCAGCAGGGTGTACGGTGAAAAACTGTTTTTT	-	TRBJ1-4	-	TRBV28
CASSWGQTSGNTIYF	TGTGCCAGCAGCTGGGGACAGACCTCTGGAAACACCATATATTTT	-	TRBJ1-3	TRBD1	TRBV7-9
CASSSYSYGYTF	TGTGCCAGCAGTTCGTACAGCTATGGCTACACCTTC	-	TRBJ1-2	-	TRBV6-2/TRBV6-3
CASSYSGTGFGNTIYF	TGTGCCAGCAGTTACTCAGGGACAGGGTTTGGAAACACCATATATTTT	-	TRBJ1-3	TRBD1	TRBV6-5
CASSLTAGQETQYF	TGTGCCAGCAGCTTGACGGCAGGGCAAGAGACCCAGTACTTC	-	TRBJ2-5	-	TRBV5-6
CSVVLAGVGGSYNEQFF	TGCAGCGTTGTACTAGCGGGAGTTGGCGGCTCCTACAATGAGCAGTTCTTC	-	TRBJ2-1	TRBD2	TRBV29-1